This TCR beta chain was captured by sequencing in a study of blood T cell repertoires in COVID-19. Turning to the study itself: Sites across the United States, Italy and Spain contributed samples from acute and convalescent COVID-19.

CDR1 SGHTA and CDR2 FQGTGA come from the germline V gene. The CDR3 is made up of 16 amino acids. The V and J ends lost 1 base and 6 bases, in that order; junction bases with no gene match: 9. The authors' processing: For nucleated cells, counts were estimated from reference gene primer amplification. TCRdb's table, derived via immunoSEQ multiplex PCR, lists solely in-frame clones and lacks some. V and J calls and clone size are as listed in that table; D and trimming were resolved from the DNA. The sample holds about 240,000 clones, approximately 90% seen once. Participants were aged roughly 18 to 100 years from around 26 US areas. Cohorts were determined from participant-reported clinical history.

The chain links TRBV7-3 to TRBJ2-1, with TRBD2 identical over 7 bases. The receptor comes from a woman in her 30s who had recovered from COVID-19. The material sequenced was PBMCs or T cells enriched from blood (not recorded which). CDR3 sequence: CASSLIGASGVNEQFF. CDR3 DNA: TGTGCCAGCAGCTTAATTGGGGCTAGCGGTGTCAATGAGCAGTTCTTC.